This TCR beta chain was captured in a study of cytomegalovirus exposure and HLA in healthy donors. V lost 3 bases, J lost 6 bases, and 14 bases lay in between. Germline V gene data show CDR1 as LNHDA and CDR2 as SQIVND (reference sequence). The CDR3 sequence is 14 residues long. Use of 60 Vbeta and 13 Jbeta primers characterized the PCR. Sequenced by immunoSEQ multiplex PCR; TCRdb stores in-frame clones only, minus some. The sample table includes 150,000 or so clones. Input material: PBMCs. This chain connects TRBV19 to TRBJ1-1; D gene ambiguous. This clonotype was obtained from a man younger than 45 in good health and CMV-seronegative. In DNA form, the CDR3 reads TGTGCCAGTAGTATCGTGGCTCGAGGGCCTGAAGCTTTCTTT. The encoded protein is CASSIVARGPEAFF.